Sequencing of this T cell receptor (beta chain) was carried out in a study of blood T cell repertoires in COVID-19. Study-wide context: Spain, Italy and the United States supplied samples that represented acute and convalescent COVID-19. From T cells, B-cell-depleted T cells, or PBMCs came the material, which was cDNA or gDNA.

Per the original methods: Amplification with reference gene primers provided the estimates of nucleated cell counts. The method was immunoSEQ multiplex PCR; TCRdb's version includes in-frame clones alone and lacks a portion of them. That table supplies the V and J calls and clone size; D and trimming were determined from the DNA. Found here are 41,000 or so clones, roughly nine tenths of them singletons; the top ten hold approximately 4.3%. Trimming took off 2 bases at V and 4 bases at J, with 5 bases between the two ends. This CDR3 has 11 residues. The germline V gene has CDR1 GTSNPN and CDR2 SVGIG (reference sequence). This clone has just a few counts.

The sample comprised peripheral blood. The clonotype originates from a man aged 55 to 70 with acute or convalescent COVID-19. The chain has TRBV30 and TRBJ1-1; D ambiguous. CDR3 residues: CAWSSGTEAFF. CDR3 DNA sequence: TGTGCCTGGAGTTCGGGCACTGAAGCTTTCTTT.